The following is a T cell receptor beta chain sequence with its context. The read ends 3 residues shy of where the CDR3 ends; the end is completed using the germline J gene. These data originate in a study of T cells in women clearing cervical HPV infection. Germline assignment: CDR1 SGHNT and CDR2 YYREEE (reference sequence). Trimming took 3 bases from V and 6 from J; bases not matched to a gene: 6. The length of the CDR3 is 14 residues. Method: immunoSEQ multiplex PCR; TCRdb's copy keeps in-frame clones and lacks some. This listing includes roughly 20,000 clones. The clonotype originates from a woman aged 18 to 75 with a cervical HPV16 infection that either progressed to CIN3+ or cleared (not recorded which). The sequenced sample consisted of blood buffy coat. The chain employs TRBV5-4 and TRBJ2-4; 7 nucleotides agree with TRBD1. This chain's CDR3 is CASSSYGQANIQYF. The part of the CDR3 DNA that was read is TGTGCCAGCAGCTCCTACGGACAGGCAAACATT. The entire variable domain, with the rest obtained from reference TRBV5-4 and TRBJ2-4, is as follows: ETGVTQSPTHLIKTRGQQVTLRCSSQSGHNTVSWYQQALGQGPQFIFQYYREEENGRGNFPPRFSGLQFPNYSSELNVNALELDDSALYLCASSSYGQANIQYFGAGTRLSVL.